The 12 T cell receptor beta chains presented below share a single source sample, sequenced in a study of blood T cell repertoires in COVID-19. Profiled with immunoSEQ multiplex PCR; TCRdb holds only in-frame clones, not every one. This sample yields about 63,000 clones, of which around four fifths are seen a single time; roughly 30% belongs to the top ten. Input material: peripheral blood. These receptors were obtained from a man aged 55 to 70 with COVID-19, enrolled during active disease.

The rearrangement links TRBV9 to TRBJ2-5; D is perhaps TRBD2 (5 bases). This CDR3 has 15 residues. V lost 4 bases and J lost 2, with 15 bases in between. CDR1 is SGDLS and CDR2 is YYNGEE in the germline V gene. The CDR3 DNA follows: TGTGCCAGCAGCCCACGAGTCGGGGTACAAGAGACCCAGTACTTC. Amino acids: CASSPRVGVQETQYF.

CDR3: CASSLGLAPVNEQFF. DNA for the CDR3: TGCGCCAGCAGCTTAGGGCTAGCGCCAGTCAATGAGCAGTTCTTC. V usage is TRBV5-1 and J usage is TRBJ2-1, with a weak D call TRBD2 (6 bases). Germline V gene sequence: CDR1 SGHRS, CDR2 YFSETQ. With 2 bases removed from V and 6 bases from J, the gap between germline ends came to 15 bases. CDR3 length equals 15 residues.

V and J are TRBV5-4 and TRBJ1-1, with D perhaps matching TRBD1 (6 bases). V lost 0 bases to trimming and J lost 4 bases, with 16 bases between them. CDR3 length: 16 amino acids. The germline CDR1 and CDR2 sequences are SGHNT and YYREEE (reference sequence). This CDR3 is CASSLVGRGLGTEAFF. CDR3 sequence (DNA): TGTGCCAGCAGCTTGGTGGGCAGGGGATTGGGCACTGAAGCTTTCTTT.

The chain combines TRBV11-3 with TRBJ2-5, with 7 bases identical to TRBD2. Trimming cost V 0 bases and J 1 base; bases outside gene matches: 17. CDR1 and CDR2 from the germline V gene are SGHNT and YENEEA. The CDR3 length is 20 residues. The CDR3 DNA reads TGTGCCAGCAGCTTAGACTATCCGGGAGGAGCTTTGGCGGCCCAAGAGACCCAGTACTTC. Amino acid sequence: CASSLDYPGGALAAQETQYF.

The chain employs TRBV7-6 and TRBJ2-2; D gene unclear. Germline V gene data show CDR1 as SGHVS and CDR2 as FNYEAQ. Trimming pared 0 bases from V and 5 bases from J, leaving 10 bases between. This CDR3 contains 15 residues. The CDR3 sequence: CASSLAWADTGELFF. CDR3 nucleotides: TGTGCCAGCAGCTTAGCGTGGGCAGATACCGGGGAGCTGTTTTTT.

The chain carries TRBV7-2 and TRBJ1-4, with D perhaps matching TRBD1 (6 bases). Germline CDR1 and CDR2: SGHTA and FQGNSA. Trimming left V 3 bases short and J 5 bases short, with 16 bases between. This CDR3 has 16 amino acids. The CDR3 DNA reads as TGTGCCAGCAGCTTGGGTACAGGGCGATCCAATGAAAAACTGTTTTTT. This codes for CASSLGTGRSNEKLFF.

The DNA of the CDR3 is TGTGCCTGGAGCCGCAGGGGGCGGGGTGAAGCTTTCTTT. As protein: CAWSRRGRGEAFF. The V call is TRBV30, the J call TRBJ1-1; 8 bases map to TRBD1. The germline V gene has CDR1 GTSNPN and CDR2 SVGIG (reference sequence). This CDR3 spans 13 amino acids. Germline trimming cut 3 bases from V and 7 bases from J; bases unmatched to any gene: 7.

The genes are TRBV11-2 and TRBJ1-1; 7 bases fit TRBD1. The CDR3 is 12 amino acids. The J segment lost 13 bases and the V segment lost 3 bases, leaving 8 bases of the junction unmatched. Germline V CDR1 and CDR2: SGHAT, FQNNGV. CDR3 nucleotide sequence: TGTGCCAGCAGCTTGGACCGGGACAGCGGTTTCTTT. It encodes CASSLDRDSGFF.

The chain employs TRBV2 and TRBJ1-2, with TRBD1 as a possible D gene (5 bases). The CDR3 runs to 14 residues. The germline gives CDR1 SNHLY, CDR2 FYNNEI. V lost 7 bases and J 1 base, leaving 13 bases between the germline ends. The CDR3 reads CASNPGHSNYGYTF. The DNA for the CDR3 is TGTGCCAGCAACCCCGGACACAGTAACTATGGCTACACCTTC.

The genes are TRBV5-1 and TRBJ1-1, with 10 bases lining up with TRBD1. The CDR3 is made up of 15 amino acids. Trimming cost V 2 bases and J 3 bases; bases outside gene matches: 4. Germline loops: CDR1 SGHRS, CDR2 YFSETQ. The CDR3 DNA reads TGCGCCAGCAGCTTTAGGACAGGGGGGGACACTGAAGCTTTCTTT. Its translation is CASSFRTGGDTEAFF. The full variable domain, with the rest looked up from reference TRBV5-1 and TRBJ1-1, is KAGVTQTPRYLIKTRGQQVTLSCSPISGHRSVSWYQQTPGQGLQFLFEYFSETQRNKGNFPGRFSGRQFSNSRSEMNVSTLELGDSALYLCASSFRTGGDTEAFFGQGTRLTVV.

The V call is TRBV5-1, the J call TRBJ1-1, with 8 bases aligning to TRBD1. Germline V gene sequence: CDR1 SGHRS, CDR2 YFSETQ. V trimming: 2 bases; J trimming: 1 base; junction bases outside the gene matches: 4. The CDR3 runs 15 residues. CDR3 sequence reads: CASSLTGQGNTEAFF. The CDR3 coding sequence is TGCGCCAGCAGCTTAACCGGACAGGGGAACACTGAAGCTTTCTTT.

The rearrangement joins TRBV6-5 to TRBJ2-7, with a tentative D call TRBD2 (6 bases). Germline V gene data show CDR1 as MNHEY and CDR2 as SVGAGI. The CDR3 is 14 residues long. Trimming took 5 bases from V and 7 from J, leaving 18 bases between them. The CDR3 coding sequence is TGTGCCAGCAGTCCTAGCGTATCCTACGAGGAGCAGTACTTC. Translating it yields CASSPSVSYEEQYF.